This TCR beta chain was recovered during a study of blood T cell repertoires in COVID-19. Study summary: Sites across the United States, Italy and Spain contributed samples from acute and convalescent COVID-19.

J was trimmed by 5 bases and V by 3 bases; bases with no gene match: 3. Germline assignment: CDR1 KGHDR and CDR2 SFDVKD. This CDR3 contains 15 residues. Across over 20 US areas, participants ranged in age from roughly 18 to 95 years. Clinical history as reported by participants underpinned cohort assignment. The assay was immunoSEQ multiplex PCR, and TCRdb's table has in-frame clones only and misses some. The sample holds 310,000 or so clones; around 90% are singletons and the top ten take 8.9%. Turning to this clone: Other DNA sequences in the sample encode the same CDR3.

This chain links TRBV24-1 with TRBJ2-1; TRBD1 aligns across 10 bases. The TCR sequence derives from a woman aged 18-30 years who had recovered from COVID-19. Material: PBMCs or T cells enriched from blood (not recorded which). The CDR3 loop is CATSDPGTGDNEQFF. DNA of the CDR3: TGTGCCACCAGTGATCCCGGGACAGGGGACAATGAGCAGTTCTTC.